This TCR beta chain was recovered during a study of lymphopenia after photon versus proton radiotherapy. General observations from the study: Photon-treated patients lost naive T cells and TCR diversity; proton-treated stayed stable. Post-nadir TCR diversity decline inversely tracked overall survival among those who died.

The data were produced by immunoSEQ multiplex PCR, yet TCRdb's version contains in-frame clones alone and is incomplete. Of some 170,000 clones listed, about 85% are singletons. About this clone itself: Antigen specificity is unknown.

The sequenced sample was peripheral blood, obtained from a patient treated with photon-based radiotherapy. The TCR originated in a man in his forties or fifties with gastric cancer.

CDR3 in amino acids: CASSVGLSHEQYF. The CDR3 nucleotides read TGTGCCAGCAGCGTGGGGTTGAGCCACGAGCAGTACTTC. V gene TRBV9 combines with J gene TRBJ2-7; D ambiguous. In germline, CDR1 is SGDLS, CDR2 YYNGEE. Trimming took off 2 bases at V and 5 bases at J, with 11 bases between the two ends. The CDR3 extends over 13 amino acids.